These 24 T cell receptor beta chains share one sample of origin, sequenced in a study of blood T cell repertoires in COVID-19. TCRdb keeps only in-frame clones here, not all; method: immunoSEQ multiplex PCR. The sample lists 140,000 or so clones, about 80% occurring once. The specimen was peripheral blood. Every receptor here comes from a man in his 70s who had recovered from COVID-19.

The table lists this clone with a few counts. This chain joins TRBV11-2 and TRBJ2-7; unclear D gene. The germline V gene encodes CDR1 SGHAT and CDR2 FQNNGV. V was shortened by 1 base and J by 5 bases, with 12 bases between the two germline ends. The CDR3 extends over 14 amino acids. The CDR3 nucleotides read TGTGCCAGCAGCTTAGTCTCCATTCGGGACGAGCAGTACTTC. It encodes CASSLVSIRDEQYF.

This chain uses TRBV21-1 with TRBJ1-2; the table's D call, TRBD1, has no DNA check behind it. TRBV21-1 is shown as a pseudogene. The length of the CDR3 is 19 residues. CDR3 in amino acids: CASSKALQTGYPILYGYTF. CDR3 in DNA: TGTGCCAGCAGCAAAGCGCTACAGACAGGGTACCCCATACTCTATGGCTACACCTTC.

In its sample, this clone was seen once. V gene TRBV6-2 or TRBV6-3 combines with J gene TRBJ2-1; 7 bases map to TRBD2. Germline V gene lookup returns CDR1 MNHEY and CDR2 SVGEGT. This CDR3 has 14 residues. The V and J ends lost 4 bases and 8 bases, in that order; junction bases with no gene match: 8. This CDR3 reads CASSSGGSKYEQFF. The DNA of the CDR3 is TGTGCCAGCAGTTCGGGCGGGAGTAAGTATGAGCAGTTCTTC.

J is TRBJ2-7 and V is TRBV4-1, with 8 bases aligning to TRBD1. The CDR3 sequence is 16 residues long. The J segment lost 1 base and the V segment lost 0 bases, leaving 5 bases of the junction unmatched. Germline V lookup: CDR1 MGHRA, CDR2 YSYEKL. CDR3 nucleotide sequence: TGCGCCAGCAGCCAAGATCCAGGGACAGGTTCCTACGAGCAGTACTTC. It specifies CASSQDPGTGSYEQYF.

The chain recombines TRBV5-1 with TRBJ2-1, with 10 nucleotides matching TRBD2. This CDR3 comprises 14 residues. Germline CDR1 and CDR2: SGHRS and YFSETQ. Germline trimming cut 4 bases from V and 9 bases from J; bases unmatched to any gene: 7. The CDR3 coding sequence is TGCGCCAGCAGCCAGAGGACTAGCGGTAGTGAGCAGTTCTTC. Protein: CASSQRTSGSEQFF.

This rearrangement joins TRBV9 to TRBJ2-3; no clear D. The V and J ends lost 3 bases and 1 base respectively, with 9 bases between them. Germline lookup yields CDR1 SGDLS and CDR2 YYNGEE. The length of the CDR3 is 14 residues. CDR3 nucleotide sequence: TGTGCCAGCAGCGCCCGCTACGGCACAGATACGCAGTATTTT. Its protein product is CASSARYGTDTQYF.

The genes are TRBV7-2 and TRBJ2-7; D gene ambiguous. CDR3 length: 14 residues. V lost 4 bases, J lost 0 bases, and 10 bases lay in between. Germline lookup yields CDR1 SGHTA and CDR2 FQGNSA. CDR3 region: CASSSYESSYEQYF. The DNA for the CDR3 is TGTGCCAGCAGCTCGTACGAGAGCTCCTACGAGCAGTACTTC.

This clone showed up just once. The chain links TRBV5-1 to TRBJ2-3; 7 nucleotides align to TRBD2. V shed 0 bases and J 2 bases; nucleotides not matched to a gene: 6. Looked up from germline, CDR1 is SGHRS and CDR2 is YFSETQ. This CDR3 has 16 residues. CDR3 nucleotide sequence: TGCGCCAGCAGCTTGGCGGGAGGTCGAGTCACAGATACGCAGTATTTT. Translated: CASSLAGGRVTDTQYF.

This rearrangement joins TRBV3-1 (or the pseudogene TRBV3-2) to TRBJ2-1; 8 nucleotides agree with TRBD2. After removal of 0 bases from V and 4 bases from J, the junction contained 8 bases not matched to a gene. Looked up from germline, CDR1 is LGHDT and CDR2 is YNNKEL (reference sequence). CDR3 length equals 17 residues. CDR3 coding DNA: TGTGCCAGCAGCCAAGATCGAGCTAGCGGGTTATACAATGAGCAGTTCTTC. Its protein is CASSQDRASGLYNEQFF.

The rearrangement links TRBV28 to TRBJ2-2; 7 nucleotides align to TRBD2. Unmatched junction bases numbered 6, after V lost 3 bases and J lost 5 bases. Germline CDR1 reads MDHEN; CDR2 reads SYDVKM. The CDR3 extends over 15 amino acids. CDR3 nucleotides: TGTGCCAGCAGTTTGGCGGGAGTAGGGACCGGGGAGCTGTTTTTT. This codes for CASSLAGVGTGELFF.

The V gene is TRBV24-1, the J gene TRBJ1-2, with D possibly TRBD1 on 6 matching bases. Germline assignment: CDR1 KGHDR and CDR2 SFDVKD. V was shortened by 4 bases and J by 7 bases, with 12 bases between the two germline ends. The CDR3 runs to 13 residues. The CDR3 reads CATSDSTGFGYTF. The CDR3 DNA reads TGTGCCACCAGTGACTCCACAGGGTTTGGCTACACCTTC.

This chain uses TRBV7-6 with TRBJ2-2; the D is unclear. Per the germline V gene, CDR1 is SGHVS and CDR2 is FNYEAQ. Trimming took off 5 bases at V and 4 bases at J, with 11 bases between the two ends. This CDR3 is built from 14 residues. The CDR3, as DNA: TGTGCCAGCAGCCCTTACGGGTTCACCGGGGAGCTGTTTTTT. Its protein is CASSPYGFTGELFF.

The rearrangement joins TRBV27 to TRBJ2-7; 14 bases match TRBD2. Unmatched junction bases numbered 12, after V lost 5 bases and J lost 6 bases. This CDR3 region has 17 residues. CDR1 and CDR2 (germline): MNHEY, SMNVEV (reference sequence). In DNA form, the CDR3 reads TGTGCCAGCAGTGAAGATCCGGGACTAGCGGGAGTGGCCGAGCAGTACTTC. It encodes CASSEDPGLAGVAEQYF.

The chain has TRBV3-1 (or the pseudogene TRBV3-2) and TRBJ1-1; tentative D call: TRBD1 (6 bases). The V gene lost 4 bases and the J gene lost 3 bases, with 24 bases spanning the gap. Germline V gene lookup returns CDR1 LGHDT and CDR2 YNNKEL (reference sequence). There are 18 residues in the CDR3. The CDR3 DNA follows: TGTGCCAGCAGCCCACAGGAGAGGGGGGGGGTTATCGACACTGAAGCTTTCTTT. It translates to CASSPQERGGVIDTEAFF.

V and J are TRBV6-5 and TRBJ2-7; 12 bases fit TRBD1. V dropped 0 bases and J dropped 7; count of bases not matched to a gene: 4. This CDR3 is 15 amino acids long. CDR1 is MNHEY and CDR2 is SVGAGI in the germline V gene. CDR3: CASSYSGQGAQEQYF. CDR3 nucleotides: TGTGCCAGCAGTTACTCGGGACAGGGGGCTCAAGAGCAGTACTTC.

V and J are TRBV19 and TRBJ2-5; 14 nucleotides agree with TRBD2. This CDR3 spans 16 amino acids. V gave up 3 bases and J gave up 5 bases; unmatched junction bases: 5. Germline V lookup: CDR1 LNHDA, CDR2 SQIVND (reference sequence). CDR3: CASSISGLAGVETQYF. The CDR3 DNA reads TGTGCCAGTAGTATCTCGGGACTAGCGGGAGTGGAGACCCAGTACTTC. Complete variable domain (other parts from reference TRBV19 and TRBJ2-5): DGGITQSPKYLFRKEGQNVTLSCEQNLNHDAMYWYRQDPGQGLRLIYYSQIVNDFQKGDIAEGYSVSREKKESFPLTVTSAQKNPTAFYLCASSISGLAGVETQYFGPGTRLLVL.

The gene calls are TRBV28 and TRBJ1-5; 12 bases map to TRBD1. Per the germline V gene, CDR1 is MDHEN and CDR2 is SYDVKM. CDR3 length equals 15 residues. V dropped 4 bases and J dropped 6; count of bases not matched to a gene: 4. The CDR3 sequence: CASSSGTGGRQPQHF. CDR3 in DNA: TGTGCCAGCAGTTCCGGGACAGGGGGCCGTCAGCCCCAGCATTTT.

This clone was found a few times. The rearrangement joins TRBV5-4 to TRBJ2-5; 9 bases line up with TRBD1. The germline gives CDR1 SGHNT, CDR2 YYREEE (reference sequence). The CDR3 extends over 16 amino acids. After removal of 2 bases from V and 5 bases from J, the junction contained 10 bases not matched to a gene. The CDR3 DNA follows: TGTGCCAGCAGCTTTAGACAGGGGGTTTTGATTGAGACCCAGTACTTC. Translation gives CASSFRQGVLIETQYF.

The rearrangement uses TRBV4-2 and TRBJ2-1, with D possibly TRBD2 on 5 matching bases. The CDR3 is made up of 17 amino acids. Germline V CDR1 and CDR2: LGHNA, YNFKEQ. V was shortened by 1 base and J by 7 bases, with 20 bases between the two germline ends. The CDR3 reads CASSQGDWTPHNNEQFF. Here the CDR3 DNA reads TGTGCCAGCAGCCAAGGGGATTGGACTCCTCATAATAATGAGCAGTTCTTC.

J is TRBJ2-2 and V is TRBV9; the match to TRBD2 covers 9 bases. CDR3 length equals 17 residues. The V gene end was trimmed by 1 base and the J gene end by 0 bases; junction bases not matched to a gene: 4. The germline V gene has CDR1 SGDLS and CDR2 YYNGEE. CDR3 in amino acids: CASSVNPSGANTGELFF. CDR3 DNA sequence: TGTGCCAGCAGCGTAAACCCTAGCGGGGCGAACACCGGGGAGCTGTTTTTT.

The chain uses TRBV5-1 and TRBJ1-1; 10 nucleotides agree with TRBD1. The CDR3 contains 15 residues. V shed 6 bases, J shed 6 bases, and the junction held 11 bases outside the gene matches. Germline V CDR1 and CDR2: SGHRS, YFSETQ. In nucleotides, the CDR3 is TGCGCCAGCAACACCTGGGCGGACAGGGGGGCTGAAGCTTTCTTT. It translates to CASNTWADRGAEAFF.

The chain employs TRBV10-3 and TRBJ1-5, with a weak D call TRBD1 (5 bases). The CDR3 is 15 residues long. The germline CDR1 and CDR2 sequences are ENHRY and SYGVKD. Trimming took 2 bases from V and 4 from J, leaving 12 bases between them. The CDR3 here is CAISEGVGGNQPQHF. The CDR3 DNA is TGTGCCATCAGTGAGGGGGTCGGGGGAAATCAGCCCCAGCATTTT.

The chain is built from TRBV5-3 and TRBJ1-1; D is uncertain. TRBV5-3 is labeled an ORF, and its function is uncertain. The CDR3 is 15 residues long. V lost 0 bases, J lost 2 bases, and 11 bases lay in between. The chain's CDR3 is CARSLVRRPNTEAFF. The CDR3, as DNA: TGTGCCAGAAGCTTGGTCCGCAGGCCTAACACTGAAGCTTTCTTT.

The chain employs TRBV9 and TRBJ2-5; 7 positions agree with TRBD1. The CDR3 has 13 amino acids. Losses at the gene ends were 4 bases for V and 3 bases for J; bases not matched to a gene: 3. Germline lookup yields CDR1 SGDLS and CDR2 YYNGEE. DNA of the CDR3: TGTGCCAGCAGCTTAACAGGGGAAGAGACCCAGTACTTC. It encodes CASSLTGEETQYF.